A single sample is the source of the 10 T cell receptor beta chains below, sequenced in a study of T cells after yellow fever vaccination. TCRdb passed the 5' RACE reads through MiXCR, listing each CDR3 protein once. This table holds roughly 500,000 distinct CDR3 sequences, about a fifth found once. Source: PBMCs, taken 15 days after the yellow fever booster vaccination. These receptors were taken from a man younger than 45 who received the YFV17D yellow fever vaccine.

V is TRBV29-1 and J is TRBJ2-7, with D maybe TRBD1 (6 bases). CDR1 and CDR2 from the germline V gene are SQVTM and ANQGSEA. The CDR3 sequence is 14 residues long. The V gene lost 6 bases and the J gene lost 1 base, with 16 bases spanning the gap. This CDR3 reads CSVATGTPSYEQYF. The CDR3 nucleotides are TGCAGCGTAGCTACCGGGACACCTTCCTACGAGCAGTACTTC.

The V call is TRBV7-2, the J call TRBJ2-1; 11 bases fit TRBD2. From germline, CDR1 is SGHTA and CDR2 FQGNSA. This CDR3 has 15 residues. With V trimmed by 5 bases and J by 6 bases, 6 bases remained unmatched. This chain's CDR3 is CASSNPGLAANEQFF. Written as DNA, the CDR3 is TGTGCCAGCAGCAATCCGGGACTAGCGGCCAATGAGCAGTTCTTC.

Only a few counts were recorded for this clonotype. This chain uses TRBV7-8 with TRBJ2-7; D unresolved. In germline, CDR1 is SGHVS, CDR2 FQNEAQ. The CDR3 runs 14 residues. V lost 4 bases and J 9 bases, leaving 19 bases between the germline ends. The CDR3 region is CASSSALAGETQYF. CDR3 nucleotides: TGTGCCAGCAGCTCCGCTTTAGCTGGAGAAACGCAGTACTTC.

This clonotype was counted a few times. The chain is built from TRBV5-6 and TRBJ2-3; TRBD2 aligns across 7 bases. The germline V gene encodes CDR1 SGHDT and CDR2 YYEEEE. V was pared by 1 base and J by 3 bases, with 5 bases of the junction left unmatched. The CDR3 length is 15 residues. Here the CDR3 reads CASSLFRGRTDTQYF. The CDR3 DNA reads as TGTGCCAGCAGCTTGTTCCGCGGGAGAACAGATACGCAGTATTTT.

This clonotype was seen at least ten times. This chain connects TRBV6-5 to TRBJ2-7; a weak D match, TRBD1 (6 bases). Trimming cost V 0 bases and J 2 bases, with 17 bases left between them. This CDR3 is 17 amino acids long. The germline V gene has CDR1 MNHEY and CDR2 SVGAGI. The CDR3 nucleotides read TGTGCCAGCAGTTACTCGGCAGGGGCGGGCCTTCCCTACGAGCAGTACTTC. The encoded protein is CASSYSAGAGLPYEQYF.

Only a few counts were recorded for this clonotype. V gene TRBV12-3 or TRBV12-4 combines with J gene TRBJ1-2, with D hard to call. V gave up 4 bases and J gave up 8 bases, with 8 bases separating them. The CDR3 has 11 residues. Here the CDR3 reads CASSSRAGYTF. The CDR3 DNA follows: TGTGCCAGCAGTTCCCGGGCCGGCTACACCTTC.

This clonotype was recorded a few times. J is TRBJ2-1 and V is TRBV12-3 or TRBV12-4; D is undetermined. Trimming removed 10 bases at V and 0 bases at J, with 16 bases between. This CDR3 is 15 amino acids long. This CDR3 is CATRPVATSYNEQFF. CDR3 bases: TGTGCCACCCGTCCCGTGGCGACCTCCTACAATGAGCAGTTCTTC.

The chain combines TRBV20-1 with TRBJ2-1; 9 bases are shared with TRBD2. V lost 6 bases, J lost 4 bases, and 7 bases stayed unmatched. The CDR3 spans 14 residues. Germline V gene sequence: CDR1 DFQATT, CDR2 SNEGSKA (reference sequence). CDR3 protein: CSAGKLAGYNEQFF. In DNA form, the CDR3 reads TGCAGTGCCGGTAAACTAGCGGGTTACAATGAGCAGTTCTTC.

This clonotype was counted ten times or more. This chain links TRBV14 with TRBJ2-4; a weak D match, TRBD1 (5 bases). From germline, CDR1 is SGHDN and CDR2 FVKESK. Between the trimmed V and J ends, which lost 1 base and 4 bases, there was a span of 8 bases. The CDR3 runs to 14 residues. This chain's CDR3 is CASSQAGIKNIQYF. The CDR3 coding sequence is TGTGCCAGCAGCCAAGCAGGGATTAAAAACATTCAGTACTTC.

This clonotype has more than one count but fewer than ten. This chain connects TRBV5-1 to TRBJ2-3; the D gene could be TRBD1 or TRBD2 (5 bases each). Looked up from germline, CDR1 is SGHRS and CDR2 is YFSETQ. V was cut by 5 bases and J by 6 bases, with 13 bases left in between. The CDR3 contains 13 residues. The CDR3 loop is CASSRDLLDTQYF. The CDR3 nucleotides are TGCGCCAGCAGTAGGGACCTTTTGGATACGCAGTATTTT.